This is a list of T cell receptor beta chains from one sample in a study of cytomegalovirus exposure and HLA in healthy donors. Sequenced by immunoSEQ multiplex PCR; TCRdb stores in-frame clones only, minus some. The data contain 110,000 to 150,000 clones, about 94% of them singletons. What was sequenced was PBMCs. Receptor source: a man between 18 and 35 years old in good health and CMV-seropositive. Each CDR3 is given with its conserved first and last residue.

cdr3_length	v_call	j_call	cdr3_aa
16	TRBV28	TRBJ1-3	CASSTGTPRPGNTIYF
13	TRBV6-6	TRBJ2-1	CASSYLGGGIKFF
15	TRBV7-8	TRBJ2-1	CASSLLQGNNNEQFF
16	TRBV27	TRBJ2-5	CASSRREGREQETQYF
15	TRBV6-5	TRBJ2-1	CASTPGQGSYNEQFF
16	TRBV18	TRBJ2-1	CASSPGARGHYNEQFF
19	TRBV19	TRBJ2-7	CASSIESLGASGTPHEQYF
11	TRBV20-1	TRBJ2-7	CSREILYEQYF
14	TRBV6-6	TRBJ1-5	CASSYGQGSQPQHF
15	TRBV5-6	TRBJ2-7	CASSLDSSVFYEQYF
14	TRBV7-9	TRBJ2-1	CASEPYFAYNEQFF
15	TRBV25-1	TRBJ1-2	CASSVTGEANYGYTF
16	TRBV27	TRBJ1-2	CASSLRRGGSEDGYTF
12	TRBV29-1	TRBJ2-5	CSVDSQQETQYF
15	TRBV28	TRBJ1-4	CASSSGTGPNEKLFF
15	TRBV7-8	TRBJ2-6	CASSLPSSGANVLTF
11	TRBV23-1	TRBJ2-3	CRREGTDTQYF
15	TRBV6-6	TRBJ2-2	CASISGSYNTGELFF
16	TRBV28	TRBJ1-4	CASSSLGRGGVEKLFF
14	TRBV6-1	TRBJ1-4	CATVQDRVSEKLFF
17	TRBV5-1	TRBJ2-5	CASSFIMIRDRDKTQYF
15	TRBV7-2	TRBJ2-7	CASSPLPGQGGEQYF
14	TRBV7-6	TRBJ2-2	CASSLTSEAGELFF
17	TRBV10-3	TRBJ2-2	CAISVPASGTNTGELFF
13	TRBV27	TRBJ2-3	CASSIRLTDTQYF
15	TRBV6-5	TRBJ2-2	CASMGQGEFTGELFF
14	TRBV7-6	TRBJ2-1	CASSLTRQYNEQFF
14	TRBV5-6	TRBJ2-7	CASSWTGTNYEQYF
14	TRBV2	TRBJ2-7	CASGTSGTGLEQYF
13	TRBV14	TRBJ1-1	CASSNFLNTEAFF
13	TRBV27	TRBJ2-7	CASSFARGYEQYF
13	TRBV6-1	TRBJ1-6	CGGRQELDSPLHF
15	TRBV15	TRBJ1-4	CATSGFQGAREKLFF
15	TRBV6-5	TRBJ2-7	CASSYSYLLPYEQYF
15	TRBV19	TRBJ2-7	CASSKLGLAGDEQYF
18	TRBV28	TRBJ1-2	CASSSIGTGGEVDYGYTF
14	TRBV28	TRBJ2-7	CASSVTGALYEQYF
14	TRBV5-4	TRBJ2-7	CASSPRGRDHEQYF